This T cell receptor beta chain was sequenced during a study of T-cell reconstitution after alpha-beta-depleted transplantation in children. Preparation of the TCRbeta library involved a method that used unique molecular identifiers. TCRdb itself ran the PCR reads through MiXCR, one entry per CDR3 protein. The data contain around 530,000 distinct CDR3 sequences, 32% of them seen just once; the ten biggest clones take up more than 2%. Germline V lookup: CDR1 DFQATT, CDR2 SNEGSKA (reference sequence). V lost 3 bases to trimming and J lost 5 bases, with 13 bases between them. The CDR3 runs to 13 residues.

J is TRBJ1-2 and V is TRBV20-1; D is unresolved. This sample comprised PBMCs from the stem cell graft donor, obtained from the stem cell graft. The receptor was derived from a human donor who donated a stem cell graft to a child with aplastic anemia. CDR3 sequence (DNA): TGCAGTGCTAGGGCCGACGGTGGGTATGGCTACACCTTC. Its protein product is CSARADGGYGYTF.